The 8 T cell receptor beta chains in this list originate from one sample, sequenced in a study of Ad26.COV2.S vaccination and SARS-CoV-2 variants. TCRdb's table, derived via immunoSEQ multiplex PCR, lists solely in-frame clones and lacks some. The sample yields about 380,000 clones, approximately 83% seen once. Treatment defined: some 20 received Ad26.COV2.S at low or high dose, single or two shots; roughly 5 received placebo; per-sample allocation not given. Day 63 after the first vaccine or placebo injection was the time point for sampling. Sequences were derived from peripheral blood, sampled in a trial of Ad26.COV2.S vaccine versus placebo. Receptors originate from a person between 18 and 60 years old who received the Ad26.COV2.S COVID-19 vaccine or a placebo.

CDR3 protein: CASSVATWTSASSYNEQFF. For the CDR3, the DNA is TGTGCCAGCAGCGTAGCTACGTGGACTAGCGCGAGCTCCTACAATGAGCAGTTCTTC. The chain joins TRBV9 to TRBJ2-1; 9 nucleotides align to TRBD2. CDR1 is SGDLS and CDR2 is YYNGEE in the germline V gene. The CDR3 runs to 19 residues. The V gene end was trimmed by 0 bases and the J gene end by 0 bases; junction bases not matched to a gene: 10. Based on the CDR3 plus reference TRBV9 and TRBJ2-1, the full variable domain is DSGVTQTPKHLITATGQRVTLRCSPRSGDLSVYWYQQSLDQGLQFLIQYYNGEERAKGNILERFSAQQFPDLHSELNLSSLELGDSALYFCASSVATWTSASSYNEQFFGPGTRLTVL.

This clone was seen only a few times. This chain uses TRBV6-2 or TRBV6-3 with TRBJ2-5, with unresolved D. Trimming took off 4 bases at V and 4 bases at J, with 13 bases between the two ends. The germline gives CDR1 MNHEY, CDR2 SVGEGT. The CDR3 has 14 residues. CDR3 amino acids: CASSSPRGPETQYF. The CDR3 coding sequence is TGTGCCAGCAGTTCCCCCCGCGGTCCAGAGACCCAGTACTTC.

The genes are TRBV15 and TRBJ1-4, with D possibly TRBD1 on 6 matching bases. Trimming cost V 2 bases and J 1 base, with 11 bases left between them. Per the germline V gene, CDR1 is LNHNV and CDR2 is YYDKDF (reference sequence). This CDR3 has 16 residues. The CDR3 sequence is CATSRQGFLTNEKLFF. The CDR3 coding sequence is TGTGCCACCAGCAGACAGGGGTTTTTAACTAATGAAAAACTGTTTTTT. Full variable domain (rest looked up from reference TRBV15 and TRBJ1-4): DAMVIQNPRYQVTQFGKPVTLSCSQTLNHNVMYWYQQKSSQAPKLLFHYYDKDFNNEADTPDNFQSRRPNTSFCFLDIRSPGLGDTAMYLCATSRQGFLTNEKLFFGSGTQLSVL.

A single count supports this clone. The rearrangement uses TRBV11-3 and TRBJ1-4; 8 positions agree with TRBD1. V trimming: 5 bases; J trimming: 8 bases; junction bases outside the gene matches: 10. This CDR3 is built from 15 residues. Germline V gene lookup returns CDR1 SGHNT and CDR2 YENEEA. This chain's CDR3 is CASSRPDREGEKLFF. CDR3 nucleotide sequence: TGTGCCAGCAGCCGCCCGGACAGGGAAGGAGAAAAACTGTTTTTT.

The rearrangement links TRBV29-1 to TRBJ2-1; D tentatively reads TRBD1 or TRBD2 (6 bases each). The V end lost 8 bases, the J end lost 7 bases, and 15 bases lay between the germline ends. Germline V gene data show CDR1 as SQVTM and CDR2 as ANQGSEA. This CDR3 is 12 amino acids long. This CDR3 is CSFRGQSNEQFF. The CDR3 nucleotides read TGCAGCTTCCGGGGGCAGTCGAATGAGCAGTTCTTC.

The rearrangement uses TRBV7-9 and TRBJ2-7; a possible D gene is TRBD1 (6 bases). The germline V gene has CDR1 SEHNR and CDR2 FQNEAQ (reference sequence). Deletions cut 1 base from V and 3 bases from J, with 13 bases between. The CDR3 is made up of 15 amino acids. CDR3 sequence reads: CASSLDGGTSYEQYF. DNA of the CDR3: TGTGCCAGCAGCTTAGATGGGGGCACAAGCTACGAGCAGTACTTC.

This clone appeared a few times. V usage is TRBV5-4 and J usage is TRBJ1-5; D is perhaps TRBD1 (5 bases). With 6 bases removed from V and 5 bases from J, the gap between germline ends came to 12 bases. CDR1 is SGHNT, CDR2 YYREEE, per germline (reference sequence). CDR3 length equals 13 residues. The DNA of the CDR3 is TGTGCCAGCACCCGGGACGGCGATCAGCCCCAGCATTTT. Its translation: CASTRDGDQPQHF.

The J gene is TRBJ1-2, the V gene TRBV11-2; no definite D call. CDR3 length: 12 amino acids. The V end lost 3 bases, the J end lost 6 bases, and 8 bases lay between the germline ends. Germline loops: CDR1 SGHAT, CDR2 FQNNGV. This chain's CDR3 is CASSFWQDGYTF. CDR3 coding DNA: TGTGCCAGCAGCTTTTGGCAGGATGGCTACACCTTC.